The source of this TCR beta chain is a study of shared clonotypes between healthy human individuals. Findings and limits, study-wide: Generation probabilities were higher for clonotypes shared across all four sorted-subset donors than for unshared ones. Rarefaction revealed incomplete sorted-subset sequencing despite large depth.

V dropped 3 bases and J dropped 5; count of bases not matched to a gene: 5. Germline V gene data show CDR1 as SGHNT and CDR2 as YYREEE (reference sequence). The length of the CDR3 is 14 residues. Here immunoSEQ multiplex PCR was the method, and the copy in TCRdb shows in-frame clones only, minus some. The sample contains about 960,000 clones, over 60% of which appear only once. Remarks on this clone: Its antigen is still unknown.

In the CD4+ fraction, cells were divided into CD45RA+ naive and CD45RA-negative memory subsets. The receptor's source is a man aged 18 to 30 in good health. The genes are TRBV5-4 and TRBJ2-1; 7 nucleotides agree with TRBD1. Sequencing was done on a sample of memory CD4+ T cells sorted from blood. The subset: CD45RA-negative fraction. The CDR3 bases are TGTGCCAGCAGCTACCCGGACAGGAACAATGAGCAGTTCTTC. Its protein product is CASSYPDRNNEQFF. Looking up the rest from reference TRBV5-4 and TRBJ2-1 gives the full variable domain: ETGVTQSPTHLIKTRGQQVTLRCSSQSGHNTVSWYQQALGQGPQFIFQYYREEENGRGNFPPRFSGLQFPNYSSELNVNALELDDSALYLCASSYPDRNNEQFFGPGTRLTVL.